Listed below are T cell receptor beta chains from one sample, sequenced in a study of shared clonotypes between healthy human individuals. Produced via immunoSEQ multiplex PCR; TCRdb's table is partial and in-frame only. Of over 750,000 clones listed, roughly 96% are singletons. Specimen: naive CD8+ T cells sorted from blood. The receptors were sampled from a man between 25 and 39 years old in good health. CDR3s include the opening cysteine and the closing phenylalanine or tryptophan. Fields, in order: clone size, V gene, J gene, CDR3 protein. A row's size may be missing; if present it is once, few, many or a size class.

-	TRBV2	TRBJ1-2	CASSEIVTTYYGYTF
-	TRBV6-5	TRBJ2-1	CASSYSDDNEQFF
few	TRBV5-4	TRBJ2-7	CASSSLDGAEGPYEQYF
-	TRBV5-1	TRBJ1-1	CASSLVSVGGTEAFF
-	TRBV6-4	TRBJ2-7	CASRQGYSYEQYF
-	TRBV27	TRBJ2-3	CASSLRQGEWTDTQYF
-	TRBV25-1	TRBJ1-4	CATGGEKLFF
-	TRBV18	TRBJ1-2	CASSDKRQGSWFYGYTF
once	TRBV28	TRBJ2-7	CASSQTGTGGEQYF
-	TRBV6-5	TRBJ2-2	CASGRGYTGELFF
-	TRBV25-1	TRBJ1-1	CASSGGSTEAFF
-	TRBV4-1	TRBJ2-5	CASSDGWQAVQETQYF
-	TRBV15	TRBJ2-5	CATSRDLSAGEGETQYF
-	TRBV7-8	TRBJ2-1	CASSPGTSRENEQFF
-	TRBV28	TRBJ1-5	CASLTRDGGLSNQPQHF
-	TRBV7-8	TRBJ2-7	CASSLESSGTLWEQYF